This T cell receptor (beta chain) was captured by sequencing in a study of cytomegalovirus exposure and HLA in healthy donors. V trimming: 2 bases; J trimming: 4 bases; junction bases outside the gene matches: 6. This CDR3 has 15 residues. Germline CDR1 reads SGHTS; CDR2 reads YDEGEE. Primers for the PCR totalled 60 Vbeta and 13 Jbeta. Assay: immunoSEQ multiplex PCR; the TCRdb copy retains only in-frame clones and omits some. The sample yields 95,000 to 100,000 clones, around 77% seen once. Study-wide results and limits: Sequencing depth roughly uniform across donors was assumed in presence/absence analyses. Later on, an analysis tied roughly 17,000 TCR beta sequences to HLA alleles at 0.05 false discovery rate.

This clone was seen once. The antigen remains unidentified. The rearrangement uses TRBV5-8 and TRBJ1-2; TRBD1 matches 9 bases. Sequenced input: PBMCs. The sequence derives from a female donor in good health and CMV-seronegative. The CDR3 loop reads CASSFPGQGVYGYTF. For the CDR3, the DNA is TGTGCCAGCAGCTTTCCGGGACAGGGAGTCTATGGCTACACCTTC.